This T cell receptor (beta chain) was recovered during a study of blood T cell repertoires in COVID-19. Whole-study context: Donors in the United States, Italy and Spain gave samples during acute or convalescent COVID-19. T cells, B-cell-depleted T cells, or PBMCs provided the cDNA or gDNA that served as material.

As originally analysed: Estimation of nucleated cell counts was performed using reference gene primer amplification. Clones were sequenced by immunoSEQ multiplex PCR, and TCRdb holds only the in-frame ones, with some missing. That table is the source of V, J and clone size, and D and trimming were worked out from the DNA. The top ten hold 6% to 7% of the sample, which has about 160,000 clones, over 80% seen once. Germline values: CDR1 LGHNT, CDR2 FRNRAP. The CDR3 consists of 17 residues. The trim removed 1 base at V and 4 bases at J, leaving 10 bases unmatched. The chain recombines TRBV12-5 with TRBJ2-3, with 8 bases identical to TRBD2. This clonotype was sampled from a man at least 80 years old with acute or convalescent COVID-19. Input material: peripheral blood. CDR3 coding DNA: TGTGCTAGTGGTTTGGGGCTAGTAAGCGGGGGTCCAGATACGCAGTATTTT. Protein: CASGLGLVSGGPDTQYF.